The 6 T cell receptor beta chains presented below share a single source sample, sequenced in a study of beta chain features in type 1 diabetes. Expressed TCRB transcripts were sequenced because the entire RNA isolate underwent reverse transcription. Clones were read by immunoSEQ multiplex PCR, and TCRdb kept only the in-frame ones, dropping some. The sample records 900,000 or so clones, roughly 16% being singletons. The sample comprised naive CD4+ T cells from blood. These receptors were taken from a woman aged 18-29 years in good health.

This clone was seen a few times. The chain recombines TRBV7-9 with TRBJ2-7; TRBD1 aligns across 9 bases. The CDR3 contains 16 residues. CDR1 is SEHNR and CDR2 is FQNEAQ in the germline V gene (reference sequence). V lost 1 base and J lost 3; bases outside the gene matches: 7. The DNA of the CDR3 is TGTGCCAGCAGCTTAGTATGGGGACAGGGCGGCTACGAGCAGTACTTC. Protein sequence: CASSLVWGQGGYEQYF.

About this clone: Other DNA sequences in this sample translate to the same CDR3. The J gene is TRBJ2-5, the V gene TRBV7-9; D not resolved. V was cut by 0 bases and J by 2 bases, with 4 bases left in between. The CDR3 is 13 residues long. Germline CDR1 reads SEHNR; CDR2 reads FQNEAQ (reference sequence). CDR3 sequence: CASSLASQETQYF. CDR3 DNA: TGTGCCAGCAGCTTAGCCTCGCAAGAGACCCAGTACTTC.

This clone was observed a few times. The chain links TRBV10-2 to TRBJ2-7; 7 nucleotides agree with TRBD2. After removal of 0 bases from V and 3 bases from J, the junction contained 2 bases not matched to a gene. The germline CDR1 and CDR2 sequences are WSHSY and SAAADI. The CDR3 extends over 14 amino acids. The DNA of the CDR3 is TGCGCCAGCAGTGAGTCTAGCGGGTTCTACGAGCAGTACTTC. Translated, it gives CASSESSGFYEQYF.

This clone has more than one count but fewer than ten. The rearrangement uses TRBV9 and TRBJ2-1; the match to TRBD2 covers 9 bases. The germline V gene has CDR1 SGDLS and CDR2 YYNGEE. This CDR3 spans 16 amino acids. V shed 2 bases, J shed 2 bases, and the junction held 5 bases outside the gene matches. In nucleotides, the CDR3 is TGTGCCAGCAGCGTCCGGGCGGGAGGGGCCTACAATGAGCAGTTCTTC. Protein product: CASSVRAGGAYNEQFF.

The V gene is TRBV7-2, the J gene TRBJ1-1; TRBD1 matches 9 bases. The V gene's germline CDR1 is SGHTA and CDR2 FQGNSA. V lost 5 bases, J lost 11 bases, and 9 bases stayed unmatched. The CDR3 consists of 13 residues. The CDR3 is CASSATGTGIAFF. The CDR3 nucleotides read TGTGCCAGCAGCGCTACCGGGACAGGGATCGCTTTCTTT. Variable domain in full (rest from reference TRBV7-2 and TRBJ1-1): GAGVSQSPSNKVTEKGKDVELRCDPISGHTALYWYRQSLGQGLEFLIYFQGNSAPDKSGLPSDRFSAERTGGSVSTLTIQRTQQEDSAVYLCASSATGTGIAFFGQGTRLTVV.

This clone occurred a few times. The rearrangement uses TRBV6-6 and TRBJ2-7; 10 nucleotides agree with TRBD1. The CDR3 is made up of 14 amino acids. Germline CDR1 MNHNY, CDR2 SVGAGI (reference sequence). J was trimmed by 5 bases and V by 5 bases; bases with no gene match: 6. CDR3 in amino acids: CASSNDRGRDEQYF. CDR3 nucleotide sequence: TGTGCCAGCAGTAACGACAGGGGGCGGGACGAGCAGTACTTC.